This T cell receptor beta chain was captured by sequencing in a study of T cell responses to AZD1222 COVID-19 vaccine. The CDR3 has 13 residues. V lost 1 base to trimming and J lost 1 base, with 5 bases between them. CDR1 LGHNA and CDR2 YNFKEQ come from the germline V gene. TCRdb keeps only in-frame clones here, not all; method: immunoSEQ multiplex PCR. The table has over 100,000 clones, roughly nine tenths seen once. This receptor was identified in an adult in good health. The sample consisted of peripheral blood, taken on day 0 of AZD1222 vaccination. The genes are TRBV4-2 and TRBJ2-7, with D unresolved. CDR3 protein: CASSQGISYEQYF. CDR3 DNA: TGTGCCAGCAGCCAAGGCATATCCTACGAGCAGTACTTC.